This T cell receptor (beta chain) derives from a study of PD-1 blockade in classical Hodgkin lymphoma. General study findings and limits: Baseline diversity in complete responders resembled that of newly diagnosed patients. Nivolumab initiation under 1 year post-ASCT meant exclusion.

This clone was seen a handful of times. Its target is unknown. The method was immunoSEQ multiplex PCR; TCRdb's version includes in-frame clones alone and lacks a portion of them. The profile shows roughly 30,000 clones, around 81% of them singletons. The CDR3 is 14 amino acids. The ends lost 2 bases at V and 1 base at J; junction bases unmatched: 3. The V gene's germline CDR1 is SGDLS and CDR2 YYNGEE. As for time point: cycle 4 day 1 (C4D1), after 6 weeks of nivolumab. Every one of the patients relapsed after autologous stem cell transplantation (brentuximab vedotin exposure was variable). The sequence was obtained from a human donor with classical Hodgkin lymphoma. The material sequenced was peripheral blood mononuclear cells (PBMCs), taken before the fourth cycle of nivolumab. V usage is TRBV9 and J usage is TRBJ2-7; 7 nucleotides match TRBD2. The CDR3, as DNA: TGTGCCAGCAGCGTCGGGAGGATGTCCTACGAGCAGTACTTC. Translated: CASSVGRMSYEQYF.